This entry lists 22 T cell receptor beta chains sequenced from one sample in a study of OX40 agonist ivuxolimab in advanced cancers. Profiling relied on immunoSEQ multiplex PCR, and the TCRdb table lists in-frame clones only, not all of them. The table has approximately 82,000 clones, roughly 89% seen once; the top ten hold around 0.65%. Sequenced here: CD4+ or CD8+ T cells sorted from blood, sampled in a trial of the OX40 agonist ivuxolimab. These receptors were collected from an adult with an advanced solid tumor such as melanoma, head and neck, liver or kidney cancer.

The rearrangement uses TRBV19 and TRBJ2-1; 16 bases are a match to TRBD2. The junction had 10 bases not matched to a gene; V was cut back by 5 bases and J by 0 bases. The CDR3 extends over 20 amino acids. Germline loops: CDR1 LNHDA, CDR2 SQIVND (reference sequence). The DNA for the CDR3 is TGTGCCAGTAGTTCCCCGGGACTAGCGGGGGGGGAGAGCTCCTACAATGAGCAGTTCTTC. Translated: CASSSPGLAGGESSYNEQFF.

As for this clone: This specimen includes other DNA sequences encoding the same CDR3. The chain recombines TRBV5-1 with TRBJ2-1; D remains ambiguous. V lost 2 bases and J 9 bases, leaving 12 bases between the germline ends. Germline values: CDR1 SGHRS, CDR2 YFSETQ. CDR3 length: 13 residues. CDR3 nucleotides: TGCGCCAGCAGCTTTGACCCCCTGGGTGAGCAGTTCTTC. Translated, it gives CASSFDPLGEQFF.

Only one count was recorded for this clone. This chain uses TRBV30 with TRBJ2-4, with TRBD2 identical over 8 bases. Unmatched junction bases numbered 6, after V lost 0 bases and J lost 2 bases. The germline V gene has CDR1 GTSNPN and CDR2 SVGIG (reference sequence). The CDR3 totals 16 residues. CDR3 nucleotide sequence: TGTGCCTGGAGTGTACTGGCTAGCGGGCCCAAAAACATTCAGTACTTC. Amino acids: CAWSVLASGPKNIQYF. Full variable domain (remainder filled in from reference TRBV30 and TRBJ2-4): SQTIHQWPATLVQPVGSPLSLECTVEGTSNPNLYWYRQAAGRGLQLLFYSVGIGQISSEVPQNLSASRPQDRQFILSSKKLLLSDSGFYLCAWSVLASGPKNIQYFGAGTRLSVL.

The J gene is TRBJ2-3, the V gene TRBV5-1, with D tentatively TRBD1 (5 bases). This CDR3 region has 16 residues. Deletions cut 4 bases from V and 2 bases from J, with 17 bases between. Germline V gene data show CDR1 as SGHRS and CDR2 as YFSETQ. CDR3 sequence: CASSLGQGHITDTQYF. The CDR3 DNA follows: TGCGCCAGCAGCCTAGGCCAAGGACACATCACAGATACGCAGTATTTT.

In its sample, this clone was seen a few times. The rearrangement uses TRBV30 and TRBJ1-2; D gene ambiguous. V gave up 1 base and J gave up 7 bases, with 7 bases separating them. The CDR3 totals 11 residues. Looked up from germline, CDR1 is GTSNPN and CDR2 is SVGIG (reference sequence). The CDR3 DNA sequence: TGTGCCTGGAGTGGGGCAGTTGGCTACACCTTC. This translates into CAWSGAVGYTF. The full variable domain, in which reference TRBV30 and TRBJ1-2 provide the parts outside the CDR3, is SQTIHQWPATLVQPVGSPLSLECTVEGTSNPNLYWYRQAAGRGLQLLFYSVGIGQISSEVPQNLSASRPQDRQFILSSKKLLLSDSGFYLCAWSGAVGYTFGSGTRLTVV.

The chain joins TRBV2 to TRBJ1-6, with D possibly matching TRBD1 (5 bases). The CDR3 is made up of 16 amino acids. Trimming removed 7 bases from V and 2 bases from J, with 15 bases in between. The germline V gene has CDR1 SNHLY and CDR2 FYNNEI. The CDR3 loop reads CASTDRALAYNSPLHF. Written as DNA, the CDR3 is TGTGCCAGCACTGACAGAGCCCTTGCCTATAATTCACCCCTCCACTTT.

V is TRBV5-4 and J is TRBJ1-2, with no clear D. V dropped 2 bases and J dropped 8 bases, with 16 bases sitting between them. The CDR3 is 14 amino acids. Germline CDR1 SGHNT, CDR2 YYREEE (reference sequence). DNA for the CDR3: TGTGCCAGCAGCTTTTTTGGGGATAGGTACGGCTACACCTTC. Translated, it gives CASSFFGDRYGYTF.

The CDR3: CASSVRGTGDGYTF. The CDR3 DNA is TGTGCCAGCAGCGTCCGTGGGACAGGGGACGGCTACACCTTC. The V and J genes are TRBV9 and TRBJ1-2, with 10 nucleotides matching TRBD1. V was clipped by 2 bases and J by 8 bases; unmatched bases: 6. This CDR3 comprises 14 residues. Germline V CDR1 and CDR2: SGDLS, YYNGEE.

The rearrangement joins TRBV27 to TRBJ1-1; no firm D call. The V end was cut by 3 bases, the J end by 2 bases, with 7 bases between. CDR3 size: 13 residues. Germline CDR1 is MNHEY and CDR2 is SMNVEV (reference sequence). CDR3 nucleotides: TGTGCCAGCAGTTTTCCAGGCAACACTGAAGCTTTCTTT. Its translation: CASSFPGNTEAFF.

The chain links TRBV5-1 to TRBJ1-2; 7 nucleotides match TRBD1. This CDR3 has 14 residues. Germline loops: CDR1 SGHRS, CDR2 YFSETQ. V lost 0 bases, J lost 4 bases, and 3 bases stayed unmatched. The DNA for the CDR3 is TGCGCCAGCAGCTTGGAGGGGGCGGGCTATGGCTACACCTTC. This translates into CASSLEGAGYGYTF.

The genes are TRBV7-6 and TRBJ2-3, with a tentative D call TRBD2 (6 bases). This CDR3 is 14 amino acids long. The V gene lost 5 bases and the J gene lost 3 bases, with 12 bases spanning the gap. Germline V CDR1 and CDR2: SGHVS, FNYEAQ. The CDR3 spells CASSTGVPTDTQYF. The CDR3 bases are TGTGCCAGCAGCACGGGGGTTCCGACAGATACGCAGTATTTT.

V and J are TRBV2 and TRBJ2-7; no definite D call. CDR1 and CDR2 (germline): SNHLY, FYNNEI. Trimming stripped 6 bases from V and 0 bases from J, with 12 bases between. This CDR3 contains 14 residues. The CDR3 bases are TGTGCCAGCAGACAAGGGTCAACCTCCTACGAGCAGTACTTC. This encodes CASRQGSTSYEQYF.

The V gene is TRBV7-6, the J gene TRBJ2-5, with D hard to call. The CDR3 spans 14 residues. Germline V gene data show CDR1 as SGHVS and CDR2 as FNYEAQ. V shed 7 bases and J shed 5 bases, with 17 bases lying between them. As DNA, the CDR3 is TGTGCCAGCACCACCGCCAGCAGTGGGGAGACCCAGTACTTC. Residues: CASTTASSGETQYF.

Only one count was recorded for this clone. The chain joins TRBV5-5 to TRBJ2-4; 9 bases match TRBD1. This CDR3 comprises 15 residues. CDR1 is SGHKS and CDR2 is YYEKEE in the germline V gene (reference sequence). The junction had 9 bases not matched to a gene; V was cut back by 4 bases and J by 7 bases. CDR3 sequence reads: CASSPLTGGSNIQYF. As DNA, the CDR3 is TGTGCCAGCAGCCCCCTTACAGGGGGCAGTAACATTCAGTACTTC.

This clone appeared a few times. The V gene is TRBV30, the J gene TRBJ1-4; D uncertain. There are 11 residues in the CDR3. The germline CDR1 and CDR2 sequences are GTSNPN and SVGIG (reference sequence). Trimming took off 7 bases at V and 10 bases at J, with 13 bases between the two ends. The DNA of the CDR3 is TGTGCCTCCTTCCTGGGTGGAAAACTGTTTTTT. It encodes CASFLGGKLFF.

This clone has a single count. The J gene is TRBJ2-3, the V gene TRBV10-1; 8 bases line up with TRBD2. CDR3 size: 15 residues. Germline CDR1 WNHNN, CDR2 SYGVQD (reference sequence). The ends lost 0 bases at V and 8 bases at J; junction bases unmatched: 7. CDR3 region: CASSESRRGAVTQYF. The CDR3 nucleotides read TGCGCCAGCAGTGAGTCTCGGCGGGGGGCGGTTACGCAGTATTTT.

The chain joins TRBV21-1 to TRBJ1-4; the D call TRBD1 from the table was never checked on the DNA. TRBV21-1 is recorded as a pseudogene. This CDR3 has 15 residues. CDR3 residues: CASSKPRQVDEKLFF. In DNA, the CDR3 is TGTGCCAGCAGCAAACCCCGACAGGTTGATGAAAAACTGTTTTTT.

The chain combines TRBV5-5 with TRBJ1-5; no clear D gene. Trimming cost V 1 base and J 5 bases, with 10 bases left between them. Germline V CDR1 and CDR2: SGHKS, YYEKEE (reference sequence). The CDR3 runs 14 residues. CDR3 loop: CASSLMGAYQPQHF. DNA of the CDR3: TGTGCCAGCAGCTTGATGGGAGCGTATCAGCCCCAGCATTTT.

The rearrangement uses TRBV2 and TRBJ2-7; maybe TRBD1 (6 bases). This CDR3 comprises 14 residues. The germline gives CDR1 SNHLY, CDR2 FYNNEI. Trimming removed 6 bases at V and 2 bases at J, with 14 bases between. This CDR3 is CASSAGQPPYEQYF. The CDR3 DNA is TGTGCCAGCAGCGCTGGACAGCCTCCCTACGAGCAGTACTTC.

Turning to this clone: A read error may produce the germline difference seen at one junction end. The chain combines TRBV7-7 with TRBJ2-7; D call uncertain. The CDR3 spans 13 residues. Germline assignment: CDR1 SSHAT and CDR2 FNYEAQ (reference sequence). Here the CDR3 DNA reads TGTGCTAGCAGCTTGGGCCCGGGCTACGAGCAGTACTTC. Translating it yields CASSLGPGYEQYF.

The V call is TRBV4-2, the J call TRBJ2-3, with D uncertain. The CDR3 consists of 16 residues. Trimming removed 5 bases at V and 5 bases at J, with 20 bases between. Germline V gives CDR1 LGHNA, CDR2 YNFKEQ. Here the CDR3 reads CASSERAAYRKDTQYF. CDR3 in DNA: TGTGCCAGCAGCGAAAGGGCGGCGTACCGGAAAGATACGCAGTATTTT.

This chain links TRBV9 with TRBJ2-3; D not resolved. Germline values: CDR1 SGDLS, CDR2 YYNGEE. V was trimmed by 0 bases and J by 2 bases, leaving 10 bases between them. CDR3 length: 15 residues. CDR3 loop: CASSVGQKPTDTQYF. The CDR3 DNA reads TGTGCCAGCAGCGTAGGTCAAAAACCCACAGATACGCAGTATTTT.